This is a list of T cell receptor beta chains from one sample in a study of T cell repertoires in Merkel cell carcinoma. Produced via immunoSEQ multiplex PCR; TCRdb's table is partial and in-frame only. This sample has some 14,000 clones, with 65% to 85% found just once. The sequencing input was tumor tissue. The receptors come from an adult with Merkel cell carcinoma. Each CDR3 is given with its conserved first and last residue. The D gene is left open where the match is weak. Rows may omit the clone size; those that give it use once, few, many or a size class.

j_call: TRBJ1-3; d_call: .; clone_size: few; v_call: TRBV27; cdr3_aa: CASSLTGISGNTIYF
j_call: TRBJ1-2; d_call: .; clone_size: .; v_call: TRBV7-2; cdr3_aa: CASSQLRSTANYGYTF
j_call: TRBJ1-4; d_call: .; clone_size: few; v_call: TRBV7-9; cdr3_aa: CASSIPSTTNEKLFF
j_call: TRBJ1-5; d_call: .; clone_size: .; v_call: TRBV18; cdr3_aa: CASSPMGYLSNQPQHF
j_call: TRBJ2-2; d_call: .; clone_size: .; v_call: TRBV9; cdr3_aa: CASSVSGYTGELFF
j_call: TRBJ1-1; d_call: .; clone_size: .; v_call: TRBV5-4; cdr3_aa: CASSSPGGGRNTEAFF
j_call: TRBJ2-5; d_call: .; clone_size: medium-sized; v_call: TRBV5-1; cdr3_aa: CASSKGGGETQYF
j_call: TRBJ1-5; d_call: .; clone_size: few; v_call: TRBV28; cdr3_aa: CASSLRTEYSNQPQHF
j_call: TRBJ1-1; d_call: TRBD1; clone_size: .; v_call: TRBV15; cdr3_aa: CATSRDQGGGTEAFF
j_call: TRBJ1-5; d_call: TRBD1; clone_size: .; v_call: TRBV6-5; cdr3_aa: CASRALGGPNQPQHF
j_call: TRBJ2-7; d_call: .; clone_size: .; v_call: TRBV10-3; cdr3_aa: CAISVAGYEQYF
j_call: TRBJ2-1; d_call: TRBD1; clone_size: .; v_call: TRBV4-3; cdr3_aa: CASSQEGTETYNEQFF
j_call: TRBJ1-5; d_call: TRBD1; clone_size: .; v_call: TRBV24-1; cdr3_aa: CATSDLGTGFFSNQPQHF
j_call: TRBJ2-1; d_call: TRBD2; clone_size: .; v_call: TRBV7-2; cdr3_aa: CASSLKRESDEQFF
j_call: TRBJ2-1; d_call: TRBD2; clone_size: .; v_call: TRBV10-3; cdr3_aa: CATGLAGDNEQFF
j_call: TRBJ1-5; d_call: TRBD1; clone_size: .; v_call: TRBV28; cdr3_aa: CASSFPDRGNQPQHF
j_call: TRBJ2-3; d_call: .; clone_size: few; v_call: TRBV4-3; cdr3_aa: CASSQDGSGPDTQYF
j_call: TRBJ1-3; d_call: .; clone_size: few; v_call: TRBV28; cdr3_aa: CASWEDFSGNTIYF
j_call: TRBJ2-1; d_call: .; clone_size: .; v_call: TRBV3-1/TRBV3-2; cdr3_aa: CASSQSQGSYNEQFF
j_call: TRBJ2-2; d_call: TRBD1; clone_size: .; v_call: TRBV6-2/TRBV6-3; cdr3_aa: CASSPRGTGELFF
j_call: TRBJ1-4; d_call: .; clone_size: .; v_call: TRBV7-2; cdr3_aa: CASSLVAGGEKLFF
j_call: TRBJ2-3; d_call: .; clone_size: .; v_call: TRBV6-2/TRBV6-3; cdr3_aa: CASSPLGLTDTQYF
j_call: TRBJ2-1; d_call: TRBD2; clone_size: .; v_call: TRBV19; cdr3_aa: CASSIPSQLSGSDYEQFF
j_call: TRBJ2-5; d_call: TRBD2; clone_size: .; v_call: TRBV28; cdr3_aa: CAILSPSSGEETQYF
j_call: TRBJ1-2; d_call: TRBD1; clone_size: .; v_call: TRBV28; cdr3_aa: CASSLVQTLQGAGGARGYTF